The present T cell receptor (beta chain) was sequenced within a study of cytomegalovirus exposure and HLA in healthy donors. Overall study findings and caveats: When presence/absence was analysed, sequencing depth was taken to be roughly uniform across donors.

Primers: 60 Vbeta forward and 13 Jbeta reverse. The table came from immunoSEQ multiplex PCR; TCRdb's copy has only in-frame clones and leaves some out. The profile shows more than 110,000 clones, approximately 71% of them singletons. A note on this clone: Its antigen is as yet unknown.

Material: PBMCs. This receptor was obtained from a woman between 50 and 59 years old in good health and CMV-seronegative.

The chain's CDR3 is CASSETGFGGYTF. The DNA of the CDR3 is TGTGCCAGCAGTGAGACAGGGTTCGGGGGCTACACCTTC. This rearrangement joins TRBV6-1 to TRBJ1-2; 7 bases agree with TRBD1. With 3 bases clipped from V and 8 bases from J, the junction kept 6 bases outside the gene matches. The CDR3 totals 13 residues. CDR1 and CDR2 (germline): MNHNS, SASEGT.